This is a list of T cell receptor beta chains from one sample in a study of CD8+CD57+ T cells in acquired aplastic anemia. TCRdb passed the reads through MiXCR, listing each CDR3 protein once. This sample yields around 220,000 distinct CDR3 sequences, of which less than 60% are seen a single time; nearly 20% belongs to the top ten. Source material: sorted CD4+, CD8+, or CD8+CD57+ T cells (not recorded which) from PBMCs. The receptors shown here come from a human donor with aplastic anemia. The CDR3 runs from the conserved cysteine through the conserved F or W. The D gene is left open where the match is weak. Some rows mark clone size as missing; the rest say once, few, many or name a class of expanded clone.

CDR3nt: TGCAGTGCTGGGGGGGGCGGGACCGGCACAGATACGCAGTATTTT
CDR3aa: CSAGGGGTGTDTQYF
v_gene: TRBV20-1
j_gene: TRBJ2-3
abundance: many
d_gene: NA

CDR3nt: TGTGCCAGCAGCTTGGAAGTCAGAGCCTACGAGCAGTACTTC
CDR3aa: CASSLEVRAYEQYF
v_gene: TRBV5-5
j_gene: TRBJ2-7
abundance: NA
d_gene: NA

CDR3nt: TGTGCCGGCAGCCCCCTGATGGGCCTAGGGAATGAGCAGTTCTTC
CDR3aa: CAGSPLMGLGNEQFF
v_gene: TRBV7-6
j_gene: TRBJ2-1
abundance: NA
d_gene: NA

CDR3nt: TGTGCCAGCAGCCGACCCGGGACAGAAACTGGAAACACCATATATTTT
CDR3aa: CASSRPGTETGNTIYF
v_gene: TRBV14
j_gene: TRBJ1-3
abundance: once
d_gene: TRBD1

CDR3nt: TGTGCCAGCAGTTTAAGGGGATCCGGCACCCGCTCCTACGAGCAGTACTTC
CDR3aa: CASSLRGSGTRSYEQYF
v_gene: TRBV12-3/TRBV12-4
j_gene: TRBJ2-7
abundance: NA
d_gene: NA

CDR3nt: TGTGCCAGCAGTGTGGAGGGCCCAGCCAAGGGCTACACCTTC
CDR3aa: CASSVEGPAKGYTF
v_gene: TRBV2
j_gene: TRBJ1-2
abundance: many
d_gene: NA

CDR3nt: TGTGCCAGCAGTCGGGAGAACTCTGGAAACACCATATATTTT
CDR3aa: CASSRENSGNTIYF
v_gene: TRBV12-3/TRBV12-4
j_gene: TRBJ1-3
abundance: NA
d_gene: NA

CDR3nt: TGTGCCAGCAGTGGGGGAGGGCGCGGCACAGATACGCAGTATTTT
CDR3aa: CASSGGGRGTDTQYF
v_gene: TRBV27
j_gene: TRBJ2-3
abundance: many
d_gene: TRBD2

CDR3nt: TGTGCCAGCAGGCCCACAGGGTCCCATGGCTACACCTTC
CDR3aa: CASRPTGSHGYTF
v_gene: TRBV6-6
j_gene: TRBJ1-2
abundance: many
d_gene: NA

CDR3nt: TGTGCCAGCAGCTTAACGGGACAGGGAACGGCCCTCCACTTT
CDR3aa: CASSLTGQGTALHF
v_gene: TRBV7-9
j_gene: TRBJ1-6
abundance: NA
d_gene: TRBD1

CDR3nt: TGCAGTGCTCGGTCAGGGGGCGGAGATTCACCCCTCCACTTT
CDR3aa: CSARSGGGDSPLHF
v_gene: TRBV20-1
j_gene: TRBJ1-6
abundance: NA
d_gene: TRBD1

CDR3nt: TGTGCCAGCAGCTTGGGCAGGGGAAAAGACGAGCAGTACTTC
CDR3aa: CASSLGRGKDEQYF
v_gene: TRBV7-2
j_gene: TRBJ2-7
abundance: NA
d_gene: NA

CDR3nt: TGTGCCAGCGGCTTACCCGGGGAGCTGTTTTTT
CDR3aa: CASGLPGELFF
v_gene: TRBV11-2
j_gene: TRBJ2-2
abundance: few
d_gene: NA

CDR3nt: TGTGCCAGCAGTAACTTAGCGGGGGAGGCCGAGCAGTACTTC
CDR3aa: CASSNLAGEAEQYF
v_gene: TRBV2
j_gene: TRBJ2-7
abundance: NA
d_gene: TRBD2

CDR3nt: TGTGCCAGCAGCCAAGCGATCCTCGGCAATCAGCCCCAGCATTTT
CDR3aa: CASSQAILGNQPQHF
v_gene: TRBV3-1
j_gene: TRBJ1-5
abundance: NA
d_gene: NA

CDR3nt: TGTGCCAGCGGGGACAGGGCGGGCAATGAGCAGTATTTT
CDR3aa: CASGDRAGNEQYF
v_gene: TRBV25-1
j_gene: TRBJ2-3
abundance: NA
d_gene: TRBD1

CDR3nt: TGTGCCACCAGGATCGGGACAGGGGATAGCGAGCAGTACTTC
CDR3aa: CATRIGTGDSEQYF
v_gene: TRBV24-1
j_gene: TRBJ2-7
abundance: NA
d_gene: TRBD1

CDR3nt: TGTGCCAGTAGTTCACCCCCAGGGAGAAGGGAGGGGAACACCGGGGAGCTGTTTTTT
CDR3aa: CASSSPPGRREGNTGELFF
v_gene: TRBV19
j_gene: TRBJ2-2
abundance: few
d_gene: TRBD2

CDR3nt: TGTGCCACCAGTGGGGCGAAGGGAGCTGAAGCTTTCTTT
CDR3aa: CATSGAKGAEAFF
v_gene: TRBV24-1
j_gene: TRBJ1-1
abundance: many
d_gene: NA

CDR3nt: TGCAGTGCTAGAGATTCGGGTCAGGTTTGGTCCCAGTTCTTC
CDR3aa: CSARDSGQVWSQFF
v_gene: TRBV20-1
j_gene: TRBJ2-1
abundance: many
d_gene: NA